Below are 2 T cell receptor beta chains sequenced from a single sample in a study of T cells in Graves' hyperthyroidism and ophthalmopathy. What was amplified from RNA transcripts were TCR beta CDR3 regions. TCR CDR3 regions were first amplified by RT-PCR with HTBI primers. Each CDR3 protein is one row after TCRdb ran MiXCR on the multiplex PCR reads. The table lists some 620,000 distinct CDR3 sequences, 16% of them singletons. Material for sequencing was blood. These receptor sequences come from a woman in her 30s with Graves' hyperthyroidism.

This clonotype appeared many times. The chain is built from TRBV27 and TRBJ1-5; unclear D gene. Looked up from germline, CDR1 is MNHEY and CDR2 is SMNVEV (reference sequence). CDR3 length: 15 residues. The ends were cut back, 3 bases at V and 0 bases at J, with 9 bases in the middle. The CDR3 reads CASSLAPNSNQPQHF. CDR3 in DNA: TGTGCCAGCAGTTTGGCCCCGAATAGCAATCAGCCCCAGCATTTT.

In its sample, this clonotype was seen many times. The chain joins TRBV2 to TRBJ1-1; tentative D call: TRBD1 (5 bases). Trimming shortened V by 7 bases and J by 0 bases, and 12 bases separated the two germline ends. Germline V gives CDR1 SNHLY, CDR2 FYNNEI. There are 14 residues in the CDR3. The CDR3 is CASNLDIMNTEAFF. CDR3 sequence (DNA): TGTGCCAGCAACCTGGACATTATGAACACTGAAGCTTTCTTT.